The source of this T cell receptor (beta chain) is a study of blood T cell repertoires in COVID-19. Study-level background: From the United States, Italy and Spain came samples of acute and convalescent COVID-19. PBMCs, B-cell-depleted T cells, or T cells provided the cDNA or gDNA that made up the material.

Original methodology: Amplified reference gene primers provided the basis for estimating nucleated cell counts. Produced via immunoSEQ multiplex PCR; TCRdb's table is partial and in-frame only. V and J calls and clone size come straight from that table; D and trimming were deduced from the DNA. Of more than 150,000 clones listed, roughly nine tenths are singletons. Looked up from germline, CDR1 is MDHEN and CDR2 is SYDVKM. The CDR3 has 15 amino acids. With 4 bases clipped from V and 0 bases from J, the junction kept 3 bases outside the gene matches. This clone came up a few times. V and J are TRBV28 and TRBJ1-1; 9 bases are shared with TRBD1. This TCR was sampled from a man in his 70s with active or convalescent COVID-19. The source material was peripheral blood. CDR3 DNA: TGTGCCAGCAGTTACAGGGGGCGGATGAACACTGAAGCTTTCTTT. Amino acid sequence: CASSYRGRMNTEAFF. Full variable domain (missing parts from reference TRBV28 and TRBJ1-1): DVKVTQSSRYLVKRTGEKVFLECVQDMDHENMFWYRQDPGLGLRLIYFSYDVKMKEKGDIPEGYSVSREKKERFSLILESASTNQTSMYLCASSYRGRMNTEAFFGQGTRLTVV.